This TCR beta chain is drawn from a study of blood T cell repertoires in COVID-19. The CDR3 runs to 16 residues. J lost 1 base, V lost 2 bases, and 7 bases had no gene match. Germline CDR1 KGHSH, CDR2 LQKENI. Data came from immunoSEQ multiplex PCR; TCRdb stores just in-frame clones and leaves some out. The data hold over 110,000 clones, with about four fifths observed a single time. J is TRBJ2-7 and V is TRBV18, with 8 bases lining up with TRBD2. The receptor was derived from a man between 65 and 79 years old who had recovered from COVID-19. The sequenced sample was peripheral blood. CDR3 protein: CASSPRGSGGSYEQYF. As DNA, the CDR3 is TGTGCCAGCTCACCAAGAGGTTCGGGGGGGTCCTACGAGCAGTACTTC.